This record looks at one T cell receptor beta chain sequence and its context. The junction had 7 bases not matched to a gene; V was cut back by 6 bases and J by 6 bases. The CDR3 loop spans 14 amino acids. CDR1 and CDR2 from the germline V gene are SGHVS and FNYEAQ. Produced via immunoSEQ multiplex PCR; TCRdb's table is partial and in-frame only. This table holds under 85,000 clones, approximately 90% found once. This entry is derived from a study of T cell changes during pregnancy in multiple sclerosis. This receptor was obtained from a female donor with multiple sclerosis, enrolled in a pregnancy study. The chain links TRBV7-6 to TRBJ2-2, with 7 bases matching TRBD2. The material was peripheral blood, obtained in the third trimester of pregnancy. In nucleotides, the CDR3 is TGTGCCAGCAGTCCGGGGGGTACCCCCGGGGAGCTGTTTTTT. This translates into CASSPGGTPGELFF. Drawing the rest from reference TRBV7-6 and TRBJ2-2, the complete variable domain is GAGVSQSPRYKVTKRGQDVALRCDPISGHVSLYWYRQALGQGPEFLTYFNYEAQQDKSGLPNDRFSAERPEGSISTLTIQRTEQRDSAMYRCASSPGGTPGELFFGEGSRLTVL.